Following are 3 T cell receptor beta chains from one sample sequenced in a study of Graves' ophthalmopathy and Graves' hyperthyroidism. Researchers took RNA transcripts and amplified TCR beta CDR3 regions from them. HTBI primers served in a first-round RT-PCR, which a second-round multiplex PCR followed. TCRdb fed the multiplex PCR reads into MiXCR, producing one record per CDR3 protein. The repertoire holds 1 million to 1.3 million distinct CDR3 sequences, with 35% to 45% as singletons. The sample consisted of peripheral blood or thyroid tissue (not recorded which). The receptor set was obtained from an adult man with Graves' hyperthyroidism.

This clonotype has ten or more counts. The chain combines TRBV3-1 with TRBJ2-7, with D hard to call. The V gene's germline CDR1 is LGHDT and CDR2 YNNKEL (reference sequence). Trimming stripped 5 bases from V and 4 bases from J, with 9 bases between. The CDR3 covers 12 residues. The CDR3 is CASSNGKYEQYF. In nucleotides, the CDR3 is TGTGCCAGCAGCAACGGCAAATACGAGCAGTACTTC.

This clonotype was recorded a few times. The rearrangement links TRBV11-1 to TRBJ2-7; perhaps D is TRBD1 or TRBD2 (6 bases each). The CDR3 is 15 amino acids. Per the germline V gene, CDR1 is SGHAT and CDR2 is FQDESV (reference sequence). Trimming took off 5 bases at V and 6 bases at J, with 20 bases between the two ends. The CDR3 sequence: CASSPWREGQIEQYF. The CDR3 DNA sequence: TGTGCCAGCAGCCCCTGGAGGGAAGGACAGATCGAGCAGTACTTC.

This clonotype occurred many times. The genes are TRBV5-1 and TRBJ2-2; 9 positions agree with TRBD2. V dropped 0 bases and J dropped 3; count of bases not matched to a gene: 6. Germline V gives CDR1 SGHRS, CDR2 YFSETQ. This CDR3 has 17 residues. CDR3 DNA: TGCGCCAGCAGCTTGGACGTGCTAGCGGGGCACACCGGGGAGCTGTTTTTT. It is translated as CASSLDVLAGHTGELFF.